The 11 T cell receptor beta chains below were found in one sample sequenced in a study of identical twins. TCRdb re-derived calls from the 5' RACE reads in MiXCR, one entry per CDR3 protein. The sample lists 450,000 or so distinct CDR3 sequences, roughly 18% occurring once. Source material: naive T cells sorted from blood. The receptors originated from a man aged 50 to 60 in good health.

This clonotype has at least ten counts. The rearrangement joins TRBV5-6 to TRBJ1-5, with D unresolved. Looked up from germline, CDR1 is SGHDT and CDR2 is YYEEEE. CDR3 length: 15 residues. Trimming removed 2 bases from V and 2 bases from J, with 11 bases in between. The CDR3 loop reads CASSLKGYGNQPQHF. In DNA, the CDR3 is TGTGCCAGCAGCTTAAAGGGATATGGCAATCAGCCCCAGCATTTT.

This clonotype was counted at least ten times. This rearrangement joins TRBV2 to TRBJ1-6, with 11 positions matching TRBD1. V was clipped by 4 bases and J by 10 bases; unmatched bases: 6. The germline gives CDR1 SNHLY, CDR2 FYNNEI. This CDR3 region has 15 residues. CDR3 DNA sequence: TGTGCCAGCAGTGCCGAGGGACAGGGGGGATCACCCCTCCACTTT. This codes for CASSAEGQGGSPLHF.

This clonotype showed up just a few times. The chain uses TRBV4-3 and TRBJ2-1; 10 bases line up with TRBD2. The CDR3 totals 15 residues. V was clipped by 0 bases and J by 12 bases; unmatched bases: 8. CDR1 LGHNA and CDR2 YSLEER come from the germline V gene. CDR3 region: CASSQDVFGLAAQFF. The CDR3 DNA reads TGCGCCAGCAGCCAAGATGTGTTTGGACTAGCGGCGCAGTTCTTC.

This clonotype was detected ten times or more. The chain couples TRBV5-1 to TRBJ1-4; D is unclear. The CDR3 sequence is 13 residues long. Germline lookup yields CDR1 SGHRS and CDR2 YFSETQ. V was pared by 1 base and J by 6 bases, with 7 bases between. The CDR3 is CASSLTQDEKLFF. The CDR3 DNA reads TGCGCCAGCAGCTTGACTCAGGATGAAAAACTGTTTTTT.

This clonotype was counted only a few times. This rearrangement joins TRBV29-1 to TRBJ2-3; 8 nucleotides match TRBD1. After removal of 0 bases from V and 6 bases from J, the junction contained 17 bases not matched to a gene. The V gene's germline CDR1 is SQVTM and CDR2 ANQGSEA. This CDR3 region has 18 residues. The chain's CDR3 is CSVEDRFRTGHPPDTQYF. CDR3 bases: TGCAGCGTTGAAGATCGCTTTAGGACAGGGCATCCTCCGGATACGCAGTATTTT.

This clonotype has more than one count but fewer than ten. CDR3 sequence reads: CASSQDKSILSTDTQYF. In DNA, the CDR3 is TGTGCCAGCAGCCAAGATAAGTCGATTTTAAGCACAGATACGCAGTATTTT. The genes are TRBV4-2 and TRBJ2-3; D remains unclear. The CDR3 runs 17 residues. The germline V gene encodes CDR1 LGHNA and CDR2 YNFKEQ. Trimming took off 0 bases at V and 0 bases at J, with 13 bases between the two ends.

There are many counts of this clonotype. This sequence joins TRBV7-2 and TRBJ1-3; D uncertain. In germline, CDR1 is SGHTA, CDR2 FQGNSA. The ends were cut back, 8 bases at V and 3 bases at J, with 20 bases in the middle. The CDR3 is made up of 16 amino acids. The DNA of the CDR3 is TGTGCCAGCTCAAGTGGGATCGGGATGCGTGGAAACACCATATATTTT. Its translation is CASSSGIGMRGNTIYF.

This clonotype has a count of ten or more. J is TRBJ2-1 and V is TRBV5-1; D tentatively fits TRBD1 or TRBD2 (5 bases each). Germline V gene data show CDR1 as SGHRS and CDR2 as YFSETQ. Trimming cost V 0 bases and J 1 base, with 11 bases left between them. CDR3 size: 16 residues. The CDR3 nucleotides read TGCGCCAGCAGCTTGGCCTGGGACGGGTCCTACAATGAGCAGTTCTTC. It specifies CASSLAWDGSYNEQFF.

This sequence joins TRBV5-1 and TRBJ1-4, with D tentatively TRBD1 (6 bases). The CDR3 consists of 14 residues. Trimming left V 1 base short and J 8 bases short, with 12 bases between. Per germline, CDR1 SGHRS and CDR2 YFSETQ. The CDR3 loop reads CASSLLGGEEKLFF. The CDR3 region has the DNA TGCGCCAGCAGCTTGCTAGGGGGTGAAGAAAAACTGTTTTTT.

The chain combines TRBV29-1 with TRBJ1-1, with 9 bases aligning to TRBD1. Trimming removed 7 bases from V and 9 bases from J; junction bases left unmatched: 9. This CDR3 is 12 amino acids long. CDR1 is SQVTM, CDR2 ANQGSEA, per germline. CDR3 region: CSAPQGAEKAFF. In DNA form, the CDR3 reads TGCAGCGCTCCACAGGGGGCAGAAAAAGCTTTCTTT. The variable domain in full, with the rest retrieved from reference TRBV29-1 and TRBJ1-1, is SAVISQKPSRDICQRGTSLTIQCQVDSQVTMMFWYRQQPGQSLTLIATANQGSEATYESGFVIDKFPISRPNLTFSTLTVSNMSPEDSSIYLCSAPQGAEKAFFGQGTRLTVV.

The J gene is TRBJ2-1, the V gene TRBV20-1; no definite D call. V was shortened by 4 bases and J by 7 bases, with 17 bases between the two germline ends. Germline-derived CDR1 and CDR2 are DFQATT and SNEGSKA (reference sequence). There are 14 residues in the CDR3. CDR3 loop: CSATYSLNVNEQFF. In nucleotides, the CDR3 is TGCAGTGCTACTTACTCTCTTAACGTAAATGAGCAGTTCTTC.